This entry is about one TCR beta chain. Its binding antigen is unknown. No base quality values were provided; no much bigger clone lies one nucleotide off. This entry comes from a study of cytotoxic CD8 clonotypes in ibrutinib-treated CLL (dated by TCRdb to the early 2020s). For context, the study as a whole: The cohort included around 15 treatment-naive and about a dozen relapsed/refractory patients; about 18 were IGHV unmutated. Responses were partial in roughly 24 patients and complete in 2; after median approximately 5.5 years follow-up, about 14 stayed in remission and about twelve progressed. Response samples were obtained after a median of approximately 12 months of treatment, with a range of roughly 6 to 36 months. Samples averaged roughly 280,000 productive templates and 94,082 productive rearrangements. Longitudinal samples were available for about 30% of the 86 trial participants. Cryopreserved peripheral blood mononuclear cells were obtained before treatment, at response, and at either sustained remission or disease progression. Patients were still on ibrutinib when every remission and progressive disease sample was collected.

Here is what the overall study found, with its caveats: An increase in clonality was observed at ibrutinib response, with clonality remaining stable during sustained remission and falling back toward baseline at progression. Lymph node repertoires were not examined, and the timing of sampling was not matched between patients in sustained remission and those whose disease progressed. Baseline clonality was found to be higher than that of age-matched healthy donors and was strongly correlated with circulating CD8+ T-cell counts. Public clonotypes were rare and either contracted or stayed stable during treatment, and the rise in clonality at ibrutinib response reflected the expansion of private clonotypes.

A MiSeq instrument was used for deep resolution sequencing, which targeted depths ranging from 1 in 1 million up to 1 in 200,000 T cells, with coverage averaging 10x for each clonotype. The immunoSEQ hsTCRB Kit was used to generate the TCR beta libraries. On the study's bioinformatics: ImmunoSEQ Data Assistant and ImmunoSEQ Analyzer were used for data analysis, and V, D and J genes were assigned according to IMGT definitions. Clonality, which ranges from 0 to 1, was calculated as one minus the normalized Shannon entropy of productive rearrangement frequencies. Public clonotype analysis was restricted to overrepresented clonotypes comprising at least 0.05% of each patient's repertoire. Some 13 age-matched healthy donor repertoires from immuneACCESS were used as controls for clonality. The table was pulled from immuneACCESS by TCRdb, which kept in-frame rearrangements only. Such tables lose some clones; where checked, under half of the loss comes from unresolved V genes, and the rest has no known cause. V and J calls and clone size are given by that table; D and trimming were obtained from the DNA. The sample table contains about 130,000 clones; only one count was recorded for roughly 76% of them. Around 4.9% of the sample belongs to the ten largest clones.

Taken from cysteine to phenylalanine, the CDR3 has 13 residues. The only DNA kept is the CDR3, 39 bases in frame from the first base. The germline V gene supplies CDR1 SNHLY and CDR2 FYNNEI. V gives up 2 bases and J gives up 6 bases, and the segment between their germline ends measures 7 bases. In light of the paper, this sample's time point label describes: approximately 2 years on ibrutinib. For TCR beta library preparation, approximately 2 micrograms of genomic DNA were extracted from the cryopreserved PBMCs. Longitudinal blood samples from CLL patients on ibrutinib monotherapy were analyzed using high-throughput TCR beta sequencing. The patients took part in an open-label, single-center phase 2 trial of ibrutinib monotherapy.

Sequenced material: PBMCs, taken after 24 months of ibrutinib treatment. This clonotype was sampled from a human donor with chronic lymphocytic leukemia. Recombination connected TRBV2 to TRBJ2-2; 5 matching bases give a weak D call of TRBD1. The sequenced DNA is TGTGCCAGCAGTGAACAGGGCCCCGGGGAGCTGTTTTTT. This encodes CASSEQGPGELFF.